This T cell receptor (beta chain) is drawn from a study of siplizumab effects on memory and regulatory T cells. Study-wide points: Naive T cells looked more diverse than memory cells and looked like major alloresponse contributors. Unstimulated subsets contained matches for only a minor fraction of alloreactive clones.

Data came from immunoSEQ multiplex PCR; TCRdb stores just in-frame clones and leaves some out. The data contain approximately 48,000 clones, about 93% of them seen just once; the ten biggest clones take up over 15%. The V end lost 5 bases, the J end lost 7 bases, and 12 bases lay between the germline ends. This CDR3 is built from 12 residues. Germline CDR1 is SGDLS and CDR2 is YYNGEE. Comment on this clone: Its target is not known.

The sample was CD8+ T cells sorted from blood. The chain combines TRBV9 with TRBJ1-1; D is possibly TRBD1 (5 bases). This receptor was taken from a human donor in good health. In DNA form, the CDR3 reads TGTGCCAGCAGTCCCGAGGGGTTTGAAGCTTTCTTT. The encoded protein is CASSPEGFEAFF.